These T cell receptor beta chains were read from a single sample in a study of shared clonotypes between healthy human individuals. TCRdb's copy holds only in-frame clones and misses some; the assay was immunoSEQ multiplex PCR. Here the sample spans 100,000 or so clones, approximately 51% being singletons. The sequenced material came from PBMCs. Receptor source: a woman in her forties in good health. Some clones in this sample may be carry-over from other donors' samples. CDR3s include the opening cysteine and the closing phenylalanine or tryptophan. The D gene is left open where the match is weak. Clone size is not always given. Where it is, it says once, few, many or a class for expanded clones.

v_gene: TRBV4-1
j_gene: TRBJ2-5
d_gene: -
abundance: few
CDR3aa: CASSRVGETQYF
CDR3nt: TGCGCCAGCAGCCGGGTTGGAGAGACCCAGTACTTC

v_gene: TRBV20-1
j_gene: TRBJ2-3
d_gene: -
abundance: few
CDR3aa: CSARHPGTQYF
CDR3nt: TGCAGTGCTAGACACCCCGGTACGCAGTATTTT

v_gene: TRBV6-5
j_gene: TRBJ2-1
d_gene: TRBD2
abundance: -
CDR3aa: CASSYSSGSVDEQFF
CDR3nt: TGTGCCAGCAGTTACTCTAGCGGGAGTGTCGATGAGCAGTTCTTC

v_gene: TRBV5-1
j_gene: TRBJ2-7
d_gene: -
abundance: many
CDR3aa: CASSLDGGLYEQYF
CDR3nt: TGCGCCAGCAGCTTGGACGGAGGACTCTACGAGCAGTACTTC

v_gene: TRBV2
j_gene: TRBJ2-3
d_gene: -
abundance: -
CDR3aa: CASSATTDTQYF
CDR3nt: TGTGCCAGCAGCGCGACCACAGATACGCAGTATTTT

v_gene: TRBV6-5
j_gene: TRBJ2-2
d_gene: TRBD2
abundance: -
CDR3aa: CASSWGGGTGELFF
CDR3nt: TGTGCCAGCAGTTGGGGGGGAGGCACCGGGGAGCTGTTTTTT

v_gene: TRBV29-1
j_gene: TRBJ2-1
d_gene: -
abundance: -
CDR3aa: CSVVTYNEQFF
CDR3nt: TGCAGCGTTGTAACGTACAATGAGCAGTTCTTC

v_gene: TRBV4-1
j_gene: TRBJ2-2
d_gene: TRBD2
abundance: -
CDR3aa: CASSQTTSGGNTGELFF
CDR3nt: TGCGCCAGCAGCCAAACCACTAGCGGGGGTAACACCGGGGAGCTGTTTTTT

v_gene: TRBV30
j_gene: TRBJ2-7
d_gene: TRBD1
abundance: many
CDR3aa: CAWRDRVSYEQYF
CDR3nt: TGTGCCTGGAGGGACAGGGTCTCCTACGAGCAGTACTTC

v_gene: TRBV5-1
j_gene: TRBJ1-2
d_gene: -
abundance: -
CDR3aa: CASSLGGTGNYGYTF
CDR3nt: TGCGCCAGCAGCCTCGGGGGGACCGGAAACTATGGCTACACCTTC

v_gene: TRBV7-9
j_gene: TRBJ2-6
d_gene: -
abundance: -
CDR3aa: CASSPTGSTVLTF
CDR3nt: TGTGCCAGCAGCCCAACCGGGAGCACCGTCCTGACTTTC

v_gene: TRBV14
j_gene: TRBJ1-2
d_gene: -
abundance: -
CDR3aa: CASSQEGWGYTF
CDR3nt: TGTGCCAGCAGCCAAGAGGGGTGGGGCTACACCTTC

v_gene: TRBV6-4
j_gene: TRBJ2-2
d_gene: TRBD2
abundance: many
CDR3aa: CASSADGTSGTGELFF
CDR3nt: TGTGCCAGCAGTGCCGACGGGACTAGCGGGACCGGGGAGCTGTTTTTT

v_gene: TRBV18
j_gene: TRBJ2-7
d_gene: TRBD2
abundance: -
CDR3aa: CASSPSAGGSYEQYF
CDR3nt: TGTGCCAGCTCACCATCGGCGGGAGGGTCCTACGAGCAGTACTTC

v_gene: TRBV18
j_gene: TRBJ1-5
d_gene: -
abundance: -
CDR3aa: CASRPGGNQPQHF
CDR3nt: TGTGCCAGCCGACCTGGGGGGAATCAGCCCCAGCATTTT

v_gene: TRBV11-2
j_gene: TRBJ2-5
d_gene: TRBD2
abundance: many
CDR3aa: CASSLGGLAGGPGKTQYF
CDR3nt: TGTGCCAGCAGCTTAGGCGGCCTAGCGGGAGGGCCGGGGAAGACCCAGTACTTC

v_gene: TRBV6-1
j_gene: TRBJ2-1
d_gene: -
abundance: few
CDR3aa: CASSEEQGSYNEQFF
CDR3nt: TGTGCCAGCAGTGAAGAACAGGGTTCCTACAATGAGCAGTTCTTC

v_gene: TRBV30
j_gene: TRBJ1-3
d_gene: -
abundance: -
CDR3aa: CAWSVLDGNTIYF
CDR3nt: TGTGCCTGGAGTGTATTGGATGGAAACACCATATATTTT

v_gene: TRBV5-1
j_gene: TRBJ2-3
d_gene: -
abundance: few
CDR3aa: CASSLSGTSTDTQYF
CDR3nt: TGCGCCAGCAGCCTTAGCGGAACTAGCACAGATACGCAGTATTTT

v_gene: TRBV7-9
j_gene: TRBJ2-3
d_gene: TRBD2
abundance: -
CDR3aa: CASSLSGSRTDTQYF
CDR3nt: TGTGCCAGCAGCCTTAGCGGGAGTAGGACAGATACGCAGTATTTT

v_gene: TRBV5-6
j_gene: TRBJ1-4
d_gene: TRBD1
abundance: few
CDR3aa: CASSYYPGQGGEKLFF
CDR3nt: TGTGCCAGCAGCTACTACCCGGGACAGGGGGGTGAAAAACTGTTTTTT

v_gene: TRBV6-5
j_gene: TRBJ1-1
d_gene: -
abundance: -
CDR3aa: CASMGPPPEAFF
CDR3nt: TGTGCCAGCATGGGTCCACCCCCTGAAGCTTTCTTT

v_gene: TRBV29-1
j_gene: TRBJ2-7
d_gene: TRBD2
abundance: -
CDR3aa: CSGTAGPSYEQYF
CDR3nt: TGCAGCGGAACAGCGGGACCTTCCTACGAGCAGTACTTC

v_gene: TRBV5-4
j_gene: TRBJ2-3
d_gene: TRBD2
abundance: once
CDR3aa: CASSTGLARSTDTQYF
CDR3nt: TGTGCCAGCAGCACTGGACTAGCGAGAAGCACAGATACGCAGTATTTT

v_gene: TRBV11-3
j_gene: TRBJ1-6
d_gene: -
abundance: -
CDR3aa: CASRFQPESRSYNSPLHF
CDR3nt: TGTGCCAGCAGATTTCAACCGGAGTCCCGTTCCTATAATTCACCCCTCCACTTT

v_gene: TRBV4-2
j_gene: TRBJ2-5
d_gene: TRBD2
abundance: -
CDR3aa: CASSQDPLAGPLETQYF
CDR3nt: TGTGCCAGCAGCCAAGATCCCCTAGCGGGACCCCTAGAGACCCAGTACTTC

v_gene: TRBV7-9
j_gene: TRBJ2-1
d_gene: TRBD2
abundance: few
CDR3aa: CASSLALAGAYNEQFF
CDR3nt: TGTGCCAGCAGCTTAGCGCTCGCGGGGGCCTACAATGAGCAGTTCTTC